This T cell receptor (beta chain) derives from a study of T cells after yellow fever vaccination. General observations from the study: A secondary response was less intense yet reached its peak sooner, at day 5 versus 15.

Details on this clonotype: Its cognate antigen is unknown.

The CDR3 totals 12 residues. Between the trimmed V and J ends, which lost 2 bases and 5 bases, there was a span of 6 bases. Germline values: CDR1 MNHEY, CDR2 SVGEGT. Generation of TCR cDNA used 5'RACE template switching (which added a universal primer site and UMIs). TCRdb recomputed calls from the 5' RACE reads with MiXCR, one row per CDR3 protein. The table shows 250,000 to 350,000 distinct CDR3 sequences, with approximately 7% occurring only once. This TCR came from a man aged 18 to 29 who received the YFV17D yellow fever vaccine. Sequences were derived from PBMCs, sampled roughly 45 days after the first yellow fever vaccination. The chain recombines TRBV6-2 or TRBV6-3 with TRBJ1-1, with D hard to call. Written as DNA, the CDR3 is TGTGCCAGCAGTTACGGGCTAACTGAAGCTTTCTTT. Translating gives CASSYGLTEAFF.